This T cell receptor beta chain was recorded in a study of Tregs in tolerant kidney transplant recipients. Study-wide points: Activated donor B cell expansion appeared to reveal the most relevant donor-specific TCRbeta repertoire.

The CDR3 contains 12 residues. The germline gives CDR1 SGHRS, CDR2 YFSETQ. The V end lost 8 bases, the J end lost 3 bases, and 11 bases lay between the germline ends. TCRdb's copy holds only in-frame clones and misses some; the assay was immunoSEQ multiplex PCR. The data contain some 80,000 clones, 95% to 98% of them singletons. Details on this clone: Its specificity is not known.

Unstimulated regulatory T cells (CD4+CD25+CD127-), CD4+CD25- non-regulatory cells, CD4 and CD8 cells were FACS-sorted from thawed PBMCs. Sequences were derived from CD4+ T cells from blood, sampled before the transplant. The V call is TRBV5-1, the J call TRBJ1-2; D may be TRBD1 (5 bases). This TCR was sampled from a human donor who received a combined kidney and bone marrow transplant. The CDR3 DNA reads TGCGCCAGGTCCGGAGGGGACTATGGCTACACCTTC. It translates to CARSGGDYGYTF.